This TCR beta chain is drawn from a study of T-cell memory formation after mild COVID-19. On the study more broadly: Clusters of TCRs were largely donor specific.

Study results and limitations: Within pre-infection memory, some responding clones were found, suggesting cross-reactive memory joined.

TCRdb analysed the 5' RACE reads with MiXCR anew, one entry per CDR3 protein. The sample shows about 400,000 distinct CDR3 sequences, 16% of them seen only once. The sample holds many counts of this clonotype. As yet, its antigen is unknown. V lost 11 bases to trimming and J lost 1 base, with 15 bases between them. Germline-derived CDR1 and CDR2 are MNHEY and SVGEGT. This CDR3 is 15 amino acids long. This chain connects TRBV6-2 or TRBV6-3 to TRBJ2-6, with D perhaps matching TRBD1 (5 bases). This clonotype was obtained from a man aged 18 to 29 who had mild COVID-19 (a few samples of this study predate the infection). Cell type and time point are not known. The sample taken for sequencing was PBMCs or a T cell subset sorted from them (not recorded which). The CDR3 sequence is CAARTGYSGANVLTF. CDR3 sequence (DNA): TGTGCCGCCAGAACAGGTTATTCTGGGGCCAACGTCCTGACTTTC.